These 2 T cell receptor beta chains share one sample of origin, sequenced in a study of response to subunit inactivated influenza vaccine. TCRdb re-analysed the RT-PCR reads in MiXCR, keeping a single row per CDR3 protein. The sample lists 400,000 to 650,000 distinct CDR3 sequences; roughly 7.9% were seen once. The input for sequencing was PBMCs from blood, taken 23 months after vaccination. The receptors come from a man aged 50-75 years who received an inactivated influenza vaccine.

This clonotype was detected many times. The chain employs TRBV29-1 and TRBJ2-7, with D perhaps matching TRBD1 (5 bases). The V gene's germline CDR1 is SQVTM and CDR2 ANQGSEA. V lost 2 bases and J lost 0, with 8 bases in between. CDR3 length equals 13 residues. CDR3 residues: CSVEMDNSYEQYF. CDR3 nucleotide sequence: TGCAGCGTTGAAATGGACAACTCCTACGAGCAGTACTTC.

The chain employs TRBV7-9 and TRBJ2-2, with D tentatively TRBD1 or TRBD2 (6 bases each). From germline, CDR1 is SEHNR and CDR2 FQNEAQ (reference sequence). The length of the CDR3 is 15 residues. V was shortened by 5 bases and J by 5 bases, with 15 bases between the two germline ends. DNA of the CDR3: TGTGCCAGCAGCCCCCCGGGGGCGATTACCGGGGAGCTGTTTTTT. Translating gives CASSPPGAITGELFF.